One sample yielded the 30 T cell receptor beta chains listed below, sequenced in a study of blood T cell repertoires in COVID-19. Sequencing used immunoSEQ multiplex PCR; TCRdb keeps in-frame clones, though not all of them. The sample lists under 200,000 clones; roughly nine tenths were seen once. Sequenced: peripheral blood. These TCRs come from a man aged 60 to 69 with active or convalescent COVID-19.

A remark on this clone: This CDR3 is also generated by other DNA sequences in the sample. The gene calls are TRBV5-1 and TRBJ2-5; D perhaps matches TRBD1 (6 bases). From germline, CDR1 is SGHRS and CDR2 YFSETQ. The CDR3 has 14 amino acids. V lost 3 bases, J lost 1 base, and 10 bases lay in between. CDR3 sequence reads: CASSSGQPQETQYF. CDR3 DNA sequence: TGCGCCAGCAGCTCCGGACAGCCCCAAGAGACCCAGTACTTC. Variable domain in full (rest from reference TRBV5-1 and TRBJ2-5): KAGVTQTPRYLIKTRGQQVTLSCSPISGHRSVSWYQQTPGQGLQFLFEYFSETQRNKGNFPGRFSGRQFSNSRSEMNVSTLELGDSALYLCASSSGQPQETQYFGPGTRLLVL.

This clone was detected only a few times. At one of its ends the junction is not consistent with the germline gene, which may arise from a read error. This rearrangement joins TRBV5-1 to TRBJ2-1; no clear D. Germline V CDR1 and CDR2: SGHRS, YFSETQ. The CDR3 extends over 16 amino acids. The DNA of the CDR3 is TGCTCCAGCAGCTCCGACCAAGCGAGTTCCTACAATGAGCAGTTCTTC. Protein product: CSSSSDQASSYNEQFF.

The V and J genes are TRBV5-1 and TRBJ2-2; D possibly corresponds to TRBD2 (6 bases). Germline CDR1 and CDR2: SGHRS and YFSETQ. V gave up 7 bases and J gave up 6 bases, with 16 bases separating them. The CDR3 totals 14 residues. The CDR3 bases are TGCGCCAGCCATCGCGGGGCAGACTCCGGGGAGCTGTTTTTT. It is translated as CASHRGADSGELFF. Full variable domain (rest looked up from reference TRBV5-1 and TRBJ2-2): KAGVTQTPRYLIKTRGQQVTLSCSPISGHRSVSWYQQTPGQGLQFLFEYFSETQRNKGNFPGRFSGRQFSNSRSEMNVSTLELGDSALYLCASHRGADSGELFFGEGSRLTVL.

V is TRBV12-3 or TRBV12-4 and J is TRBJ1-1; D not resolved. The CDR3 extends over 13 amino acids. The V and J ends lost 5 bases and 4 bases respectively, with 11 bases between them. The CDR3 coding sequence is TGTGCCAGCAGTAGAGGACTGGGCACTGAAGCTTTCTTT. It translates to CASSRGLGTEAFF.

The chain employs TRBV6-5 and TRBJ2-7; 7 bases are shared with TRBD1. Losses at the gene ends were 6 bases for V and 4 bases for J; bases not matched to a gene: 6. The germline V gene encodes CDR1 MNHEY and CDR2 SVGAGI. This CDR3 contains 13 residues. The CDR3 reads CASSGTERYEQYF. CDR3 in DNA: TGTGCCAGCAGCGGGACAGAAAGATACGAGCAGTACTTC.

This chain uses TRBV11-2 with TRBJ1-4, with no clear D. Per germline, CDR1 SGHAT and CDR2 FQNNGV. Trimming left V 2 bases short and J 2 bases short, with 9 bases between. The CDR3 runs to 15 residues. CDR3 amino acids: CASSLWRRTNEKLFF. In DNA form, the CDR3 reads TGTGCCAGCAGCTTATGGAGGCGGACTAATGAAAAACTGTTTTTT.

The chain employs TRBV20-1 and TRBJ1-1; possibly TRBD1 for D (6 bases). The CDR3 is 13 residues long. Deletions cut 3 bases from V and 5 bases from J, with 13 bases between. Germline V gene lookup returns CDR1 DFQATT and CDR2 SNEGSKA (reference sequence). In DNA form, the CDR3 reads TGCAGTGCTAGTACAGGGTATCGGACTGAAGCTTTCTTT. It translates to CSASTGYRTEAFF.

This clone has only one observation. The rearrangement uses TRBV19 and TRBJ1-1; no clear D. This CDR3 is 14 amino acids long. Per the germline V gene, CDR1 is LNHDA and CDR2 is SQIVND (reference sequence). Trimming took off 4 bases at V and 5 bases at J, with 14 bases between the two ends. The CDR3 is CASSSDREGTEAFF. Written as DNA, the CDR3 is TGTGCCAGTAGTAGTGACCGGGAGGGAACTGAAGCTTTCTTT. Variable domain in full (rest from reference TRBV19 and TRBJ1-1): DGGITQSPKYLFRKEGQNVTLSCEQNLNHDAMYWYRQDPGQGLRLIYYSQIVNDFQKGDIAEGYSVSREKKESFPLTVTSAQKNPTAFYLCASSSDREGTEAFFGQGTRLTVV.

The chain links TRBV19 to TRBJ2-7; 7 nucleotides align to TRBD1. CDR3 size: 14 residues. Germline trimming cut 5 bases from V and 2 bases from J; bases unmatched to any gene: 6. Germline-derived CDR1 and CDR2 are LNHDA and SQIVND (reference sequence). The CDR3 nucleotides are TGTGCCAGTAGTCCCCGGACAGGTACCTACGAGCAGTACTTC. Its protein product is CASSPRTGTYEQYF.

This chain links TRBV9 with TRBJ1-6, with TRBD1 matching over 7 bases. Germline V gene lookup returns CDR1 SGDLS and CDR2 YYNGEE. There are 16 residues in the CDR3. Germline trimming cut 4 bases from V and 5 bases from J; bases unmatched to any gene: 9. The CDR3 DNA is TGTGCCAGCAGCCCCGAGGGGGCGGGGAATAATTCACCCCTCCACTTT. Encoded protein: CASSPEGAGNNSPLHF.

This clone has only a few counts. The rearrangement uses TRBV6-6 and TRBJ1-2; tentative D call: TRBD1 (5 bases). The V gene's germline CDR1 is MNHNY and CDR2 SVGAGI (reference sequence). The germline V and J ends were trimmed by 2 bases and 7 bases, with 5 bases remaining between them. The CDR3 has 11 residues. CDR3 sequence: CASSYQGGYTF. The CDR3 bases are TGTGCCAGCAGTTACCAGGGTGGCTACACCTTC.

The J gene is TRBJ1-1, the V gene TRBV5-1; 7 bases fit TRBD1. The length of the CDR3 is 13 residues. Germline loops: CDR1 SGHRS, CDR2 YFSETQ. The trim removed 2 bases at V and 3 bases at J, leaving 1 base unmatched. The CDR3 loop reads CASSFGTDTEAFF. Written as DNA, the CDR3 is TGCGCCAGCAGCTTTGGGACAGACACTGAAGCTTTCTTT.

The J gene is TRBJ2-3, the V gene TRBV6-5, with D perhaps matching TRBD1 (6 bases). The germline gives CDR1 MNHEY, CDR2 SVGAGI. This CDR3 comprises 13 residues. Trimming took 9 bases from V and 4 from J, leaving 14 bases between them. For the CDR3, the DNA is TGTGCCAGTCAAATCTCAGGGGCAGATACGCAGTATTTT. This translates into CASQISGADTQYF.

The CDR3 sequence is CSAGGAGWSYGYTF. The CDR3 DNA reads TGCAGCGCCGGCGGGGCAGGGTGGAGCTATGGCTACACCTTC. This chain links TRBV29-1 with TRBJ1-2; TRBD1 might be the D (5 bases). With 7 bases removed from V and 4 bases from J, the gap between germline ends came to 19 bases. Germline CDR1 reads SQVTM; CDR2 reads ANQGSEA. This CDR3 has 14 amino acids.

The chain uses TRBV19 and TRBJ1-5; the D is unclear. The CDR3 is 14 residues long. Deletions cut 5 bases from V and 0 bases from J, with 8 bases between. CDR1 is LNHDA and CDR2 is SQIVND in the germline V gene (reference sequence). This chain's CDR3 is CASSGQYSNQPQHF. The CDR3 bases are TGTGCCAGTAGTGGGCAGTATAGCAATCAGCCCCAGCATTTT.

The V gene is TRBV9, the J gene TRBJ2-1; D might be TRBD1 (6 bases). The CDR3 length is 16 residues. The V gene's germline CDR1 is SGDLS and CDR2 YYNGEE. Trimming stripped 4 bases from V and 4 bases from J, with 18 bases between. CDR3 sequence: CASSPRRGGYYNEQFF. The DNA of the CDR3 is TGTGCCAGCAGCCCCCGGCGTGGGGGCTATTACAATGAGCAGTTCTTC.

The rearrangement joins TRBV6-1 to TRBJ2-1; 7 nucleotides agree with TRBD1. The CDR3 is made up of 15 amino acids. After removal of 2 bases from V and 3 bases from J, the junction contained 4 bases not matched to a gene. The germline V gene has CDR1 MNHNS and CDR2 SASEGT. The CDR3 region is CASSELPGGYNEQFF. The CDR3 DNA reads TGTGCCAGCAGTGAACTGCCAGGGGGCTACAATGAGCAGTTCTTC.

This chain links TRBV11-2 with TRBJ2-7, with D maybe TRBD2 (6 bases). Germline assignment: CDR1 SGHAT and CDR2 FQNNGV. V shed 3 bases and J shed 2 bases, with 11 bases lying between them. This CDR3 contains 14 residues. The DNA for the CDR3 is TGTGCCAGCAGCTTTTCGGAGGGACCCTACGAGCAGTACTTC. The encoded protein is CASSFSEGPYEQYF.

This clone has only a few counts. The chain employs TRBV7-9 and TRBJ2-5; the D is unclear. Germline V CDR1 and CDR2: SEHNR, FQNEAQ (reference sequence). This CDR3 has 15 amino acids. V dropped 0 bases and J dropped 1 base, with 9 bases sitting between them. The chain's CDR3 is CASSLARSSQETQYF. The CDR3 DNA is TGTGCCAGCAGCTTAGCGAGGAGTTCCCAAGAGACCCAGTACTTC.

With regard to this clone: Distinct nucleotide sequences in the sample also encode this CDR3. The chain joins TRBV5-1 to TRBJ1-6; D is unresolved. Trimming removed 0 bases at V and 0 bases at J, with 7 bases between. This CDR3 has 16 amino acids. Germline V gives CDR1 SGHRS, CDR2 YFSETQ. The DNA for the CDR3 is TGCGCCAGCAGCTTGGCCGGGAGCTCCTATAATTCACCCCTCCACTTT. Encoded protein: CASSLAGSSYNSPLHF.

V is TRBV19 and J is TRBJ2-5; 10 positions agree with TRBD2. The CDR3 runs to 15 residues. Germline V gene data show CDR1 as LNHDA and CDR2 as SQIVND (reference sequence). V trimming: 5 bases; J trimming: 0 bases; junction bases outside the gene matches: 3. The CDR3 reads CASSWTSGDQETQYF. The DNA for the CDR3 is TGTGCCAGTAGTTGGACTAGCGGCGACCAAGAGACCCAGTACTTC. The whole variable domain, remainder taken from reference TRBV19 and TRBJ2-5, is DGGITQSPKYLFRKEGQNVTLSCEQNLNHDAMYWYRQDPGQGLRLIYYSQIVNDFQKGDIAEGYSVSREKKESFPLTVTSAQKNPTAFYLCASSWTSGDQETQYFGPGTRLLVL.

This clone showed up just once. The DNA for the CDR3 is TGTGCCAGCAGTGCCGGGACAGGGGGCGCCGGGGCCAACGTCCTGACTTTC. It is translated as CASSAGTGGAGANVLTF. This chain connects TRBV27 to TRBJ2-6; 12 bases match TRBD1. This CDR3 is built from 17 residues. CDR1 and CDR2 (germline): MNHEY, SMNVEV (reference sequence). With 5 bases clipped from V and 4 bases from J, the junction kept 6 bases outside the gene matches.

The rearrangement links TRBV28 to TRBJ1-1; 10 bases agree with TRBD1. The CDR3 is 15 residues long. Looked up from germline, CDR1 is MDHEN and CDR2 is SYDVKM. V lost 8 bases and J lost 4; bases outside the gene matches: 10. CDR3 residues: CASSGTGVGTTEAFF. As DNA, the CDR3 is TGTGCCAGCTCCGGGACAGGGGTGGGAACCACTGAAGCTTTCTTT.

The chain recombines TRBV27 with TRBJ1-5; 9 nucleotides line up with TRBD1. The V segment lost 2 bases and the J segment 0 bases; nucleotides outside the gene matches: 5. CDR1 is MNHEY, CDR2 SMNVEV, per germline (reference sequence). The CDR3 sequence is 17 residues long. The CDR3 loop reads CASSLGTGRNSNQPQHF. The CDR3 DNA follows: TGTGCCAGCAGTTTAGGGACAGGGCGTAATAGCAATCAGCCCCAGCATTTT.

V gene TRBV12-3 or TRBV12-4 combines with J gene TRBJ1-2; D call uncertain. V lost 3 bases, J lost 4 bases, and 9 bases lay in between. The CDR3 is 13 residues long. Here the CDR3 DNA reads TGTGCCAGCAGTTTCGGGGTCAGCTATGGCTACACCTTC. This sequence encodes CASSFGVSYGYTF.

The rearrangement links TRBV24-1 to TRBJ2-5; 7 nucleotides line up with TRBD1. V lost 7 bases to trimming and J lost 3 bases; unmatched junction nucleotides: 7. The CDR3 is 14 amino acids. CDR1 and CDR2 (germline): KGHDR, SFDVKD. CDR3 region: CATSQQGSEETQYF. DNA of the CDR3: TGTGCCACCAGCCAACAGGGGTCGGAAGAGACCCAGTACTTC.

The chain combines TRBV3-1 (or the pseudogene TRBV3-2) with TRBJ1-3, with unresolved D. The CDR3 is 15 residues long. CDR1 LGHDT and CDR2 YNNKEL come from the germline V gene (reference sequence). The V and J ends lost 4 bases and 5 bases respectively, with 15 bases between them. In DNA, the CDR3 is TGTGCCAGCAGCCCTGACTTCGGATGGCGAAACACCATATATTTT. Its protein is CASSPDFGWRNTIYF.

The genes are TRBV2 and TRBJ1-2; the match to TRBD1 covers 9 bases. CDR3 size: 15 residues. V was pared by 3 bases and J by 1 base, with 3 bases of the junction left unmatched. Germline V lookup: CDR1 SNHLY, CDR2 FYNNEI. This CDR3 is CASSEGGQGNYGYTF. Written as DNA, the CDR3 is TGTGCCAGCAGTGAGGGGGGACAGGGTAACTATGGCTACACCTTC.

DNA for the CDR3: TGTGCCAGCAGGCCGGACAGGGTGGGCAATCAGCCCCAGCATTTT. As protein: CASRPDRVGNQPQHF. The chain carries TRBV2 and TRBJ1-5; TRBD1 agrees at 8 bases. CDR3 length equals 15 residues. J was trimmed by 2 bases and V by 6 bases; bases with no gene match: 6. Germline assignment: CDR1 SNHLY and CDR2 FYNNEI.

The chain is built from TRBV2 and TRBJ2-3; perhaps TRBD1 as D (5 bases). The CDR3 contains 14 residues. Germline CDR1 is SNHLY and CDR2 is FYNNEI. The V end was cut by 3 bases, the J end by 3 bases, with 10 bases between. The CDR3 DNA sequence: TGTGCCAGCAGTGACAGGGATCGGACAGATACGCAGTATTTT. Protein sequence: CASSDRDRTDTQYF.